Sequencing of this T cell receptor beta chain was carried out in a study of T cell responses to AZD1222 COVID-19 vaccine. The CDR3 extends over 16 amino acids. Germline values: CDR1 MGHRA, CDR2 YSYEKL. The J segment lost 7 bases and the V segment lost 3 bases, leaving 10 bases of the junction unmatched. TCRdb's copy holds only in-frame clones and misses some; the assay was immunoSEQ multiplex PCR. Here the sample spans more than 130,000 clones, 90% being singletons. The source was peripheral blood, collected on day 0 of AZD1222 vaccination. This receptor was obtained from an adult in good health. This sequence joins TRBV4-1 and TRBJ2-7, with 12 bases that match TRBD2. The CDR3 sequence is CASSQTARGLAGEQYF. In nucleotides, the CDR3 is TGCGCCAGCAGCCAGACCGCCCGAGGACTAGCGGGAGAGCAGTACTTC.